This TCR beta chain was sequenced in a study of T cells in Graves' hyperthyroidism and ophthalmopathy. The study's findings and limits: Most thyroid-expanded clonotypes above 0.001 were also found in blood.

The diagnostic basis comprised clinical symptoms, serum thyroxine and TRAb, thyroid ultrasound and orbital computed tomography. Drawn at first hyperthyroidism diagnosis, the blood sample preceded any ophthalmopathy symptoms. Researchers took RNA transcripts and amplified the TCR beta CDR3 regions from them. HTBI primers were the set used in a first-round RT-PCR of the TCR CDR3. TCRdb reprocessed the multiplex PCR reads with MiXCR, giving one entry per CDR3 protein. The repertoire holds about 160,000 distinct CDR3 sequences, with about 9% as singletons. This clonotype was seen many times. As yet, its antigen is unknown. The V end lost 1 base, the J end lost 8 bases, and 8 bases lay between the germline ends. The CDR3 sequence is 12 residues long. In germline, CDR1 is MDHEN, CDR2 SYDVKM.

Sequenced sample: blood. The gene calls are TRBV28 and TRBJ1-2; D unclear. This TCR was recovered from a young woman with Graves' hyperthyroidism that later progressed to Graves' ophthalmopathy. The chain's CDR3 is CASSLFIGGYTF. The CDR3 coding sequence is TGTGCCAGCAGTTTATTTATTGGGGGCTACACCTTC.